This T cell receptor (beta chain) was identified in a study of blood T cell repertoires in COVID-19 (dated by TCRdb to between 2020 and 2021). With regard to the full study: Collaborator samples came from the United States, Italy and Spain and covered acute and convalescent phases of COVID-19. The samples were drawn from two sources: the first 160 participants of the ongoing ImmuneRACE study, and over 1,000 subjects contributed by 6 global collaborators. The sample metadata nearly always contained a de-identified subject ID, COVID-19 status, age in years and sex. Subjects who had been exposed to COVID-19, were actively infected with it, or had recovered from it provided the deeply sampled blood TCRbeta repertoires that made up the dataset. HLA class I and class II types, where available, came from metadata supplied by the sample provider rather than from assay-based typing. The repertoires were released in a freely available public database intended as a resource for research on the immune response to SARS-CoV-2. The material from the prospective study consisted of cDNA or gDNA derived from T cells, B-cell-depleted T cells, or PBMCs. Results the study describes overall, beyond this receptor: The amount of clinical and demographic metadata varied by source and participant and was provided uncurated.

In this sample, this clone turned up a few times. There is no known antigen for this receptor. No qualities accompany the bases; no much larger clone lies one base away. At one collaborating source in Seattle, patients were enrolled during active infection and were followed longitudinally through the course of disease. Whole blood was collected in K2EDTA tubes by collaborating institutions according to the institutions' own protocols. For TCRbeta analysis, collaborators shipped samples in one of three forms: frozen whole blood, isolated PBMCs, or DNA extracted from either of those sample types. Unmatched junction bases come to 15, with V trimmed by 3 bases and J by 5 bases. Sequences DFQATT (CDR1) and SNEGSKA (CDR2) are obtained from the germline V gene (reference sequence). Spanning cysteine to phenylalanine, the CDR3 consists of 16 amino acids. CDR3 DNA is the only sequence kept; it has 48 bases, read in frame from the first base.

TCRbeta CDR3 regions were amplified from genomic DNA by means of the immunoSEQ Assay, a bias-controlled multiplex PCR. In the authors' own workflow: Nucleated cell counts per sample were estimated from amplification of reference gene primers within the assay. To quantify the absolute abundance of each unique TCRbeta CDR3 rearrangement, sequence reads were collapsed and filtered. For each sample, productive Simpson clonality was calculated as the square root of Simpson's diversity index over productive rearrangements. Sourced from immuneACCESS, this table was stored by TCRdb with only in-frame sequences that have V and J called. A share of the clones is absent; for the studies checked, an unresolved V gene accounts for under half, and the remainder has no known explanation. For V, J and clone size, that table is used; D and trimming come from the DNA. This sample lists 450,000 or so clones; 80% to 90% were detected once. The ten largest clones take up roughly 0.92% of the sample.

Source material: peripheral blood. This receptor was obtained from a man younger than 35 with COVID-19, enrolled during active disease. The V gene is TRBV20-1 and the J gene is TRBJ2-5; TRBD2 lines up with 7 middle nucleotides. The CDR3 protein is CSASGSSAGDWETQYF. The base sequence is TGCAGTGCTAGTGGGTCTTCCGCGGGAGATTGGGAGACCCAGTACTTC.